This T cell receptor (beta chain) was obtained from a study of blood T cells in healthy people across ages (dated by TCRdb to the mid-2010s). In terms of the full investigation: In model experiments, template switching captured roughly one uniquely barcoded TCR beta cDNA molecule for every two T cells. Donors of different ages were randomly distributed across sequencing lanes to avoid experimental bias. The donors were divided into four age groups: young (average roughly 15 years), middle-aged (about 40), aged (approximately 62) and long-lived (about 90). The study measured age-related changes in TCR beta repertoire diversity using deep sequencing normalized with unique cDNA molecular identifiers. Using the same blood draw, the study looked at two additional independent replicas of 1 million unique cDNA reads for two donors, one aged 18 to 30 and the other aged 80 or older. General study outcomes and caveats: Compared with the aged group, the long-lived group had more naive CD4+ T cells, fewer expanded clones and increased TCR diversity, suggesting age selection. Total diversity estimates from one million sequenced T cells were considered lower bounds and underestimates. A strong correlation was found between observed TCR beta diversity and the percentage of naive T cells measured by flow cytometry. Because the CMV infection status of the donors was unknown, age-related changes in expanded clonotypes may potentially have been confounded. Observed TCR beta diversity per million T cells fell roughly linearly with age, and a significant reduction was already apparent by age about 36. Bulk unsorted PBMC profiling prevented conclusive comparison of naive and antigen-experienced compartments.

The roughly 39 donors, aged about 6 to 95 years, were systemically healthy Caucasian individuals from Russia. Around 10 milliliters of peripheral blood were collected from each donor into EDTA-treated Vacutainer tubes. Ficoll-Paque density-gradient centrifugation was used to isolate PBMCs, with at least 7 million per sample. Trizol reagent was used to extract total RNA from the PBMCs, yielding at least 5.5 micrograms per sample. For every donor, flow cytometry on a PBMC aliquot measured the percentage of naive CD45RAhigh/CD27high T cells. The library was built by means of 5' RACE. Sequencing took place on an Illumina HiSeq 2500. A second PCR of about 7 to 12 cycles was run with a J-beta primer mix and a sample-barcoded 5' primer. Each TCR beta cDNA molecule received a unique molecular identifier from a template-switch 5' adaptor carrying 12 random nucleotides. Each sample yielded at least 2.5 million CDR3-containing paired-end reads. First-strand cDNA was synthesized from all RNA with the Mint cDNA synthesis kit, primed by a TRBC-specific oligonucleotide. All cDNA was treated with uracil-DNA glycosylase and then went through a first 18-cycle PCR with the universal primers M1SS and BC2_uni_R. The authors' analysis ran thus. Each sample was normalized by randomly selecting 1 million high-quality reads, each carrying a distinct molecular identifier. Reads with shared molecular identifiers were discarded instead of being binned into consensus sequences. MiTCR, run with a Q25 quality threshold and the strictest error-elimination algorithm, handled CDR3 identification, clonotype clustering and error correction. A nonparametric unseen species model with Euler transformation was used to estimate lower-bound total TCR beta diversity. Clones were called with MiXCR by TCRdb after fastp trimmed the public reads at Q25, and only in-frame beta chains were retained. Merged by CDR3 protein, the rows form single entries marked with the most common genes and DNA. The V and J calls here are based on TCRdb, not the publication. Recorded for this sample are under 800,000 distinct CDR3 sequences; 35% to 45% of them occurred a single time. The biggest ten clones account for roughly 20% of the sample.

This clonotype was detected a few times. Its antigen target is currently unknown. No qualities accompany the bases; no much larger clone lies one base away. The junction shows trimming of 7 bases on V and 2 bases on J, plus 18 bases between the germline ends. Reading from cysteine to phenylalanine, the CDR3 counts 15 amino acids. The read is trimmed to its CDR3 DNA, 45 bases read in frame from base 1. For CDR1 and CDR2, the germline V gene (reference sequence) lists DFQATT and SNEGSKA. The rearrangement combines TRBV20-1 with TRBJ2-1, with the D gene tentatively TRBD1 or TRBD2, based on 6 matching bases in each. The TCR comes from a woman aged 60-75 years in good health. Sequenced input: blood. The DNA sequence is TGCAGTGTCCGGGGGCAGTTGTCGACCTACAATGAGCAGTTCTTC. Its translation is CSVRGQLSTYNEQFF.